The next 5 T cell receptor beta chains were all read from a single sample in a study of a mutant IDH1 vaccine in newly diagnosed glioma. Time point defined: baseline, week 1 (first vaccination visit). Treatment indicated: pre-vaccination baseline after standard-of-care therapy. The repertoire was sequenced with immunoSEQ multiplex PCR; TCRdb's copy has only in-frame clones and lacks some. The sample holds tens of thousands of clones, just over 85% seen once. This material consisted of PBMCs, taken from a glioma patient treated with radiotherapy, temozolomide or both. Receptors originate from a man younger than 45 with glioma.

The genes are TRBV2 and TRBJ2-7, with D unresolved. Trimming took 2 bases from V and 3 from J, leaving 11 bases between them. Germline-derived CDR1 and CDR2 are SNHLY and FYNNEI. This CDR3 has 14 amino acids. The CDR3 DNA reads TGTGCCAGCAGTGAACTGATGAGAGGCTACGAGCAGTACTTC. Encoded protein: CASSELMRGYEQYF.

The chain employs TRBV25-1 and TRBJ2-2; D is possibly TRBD2 (6 bases). Trimming left V 1 base short and J 4 bases short, with 13 bases between. The CDR3 is made up of 16 amino acids. CDR1 and CDR2 (germline): MGHDK, SYGVNS. This CDR3 reads CASSEFGGYGTGELFF. For the CDR3, the DNA is TGTGCCAGCAGTGAATTTGGGGGGTATGGCACCGGGGAGCTGTTTTTT.

This chain links TRBV5-1 with TRBJ1-6; D unclear. The germline V and J ends were trimmed by 0 bases and 4 bases, with 5 bases remaining between them. Germline V CDR1 and CDR2: SGHRS, YFSETQ. The CDR3 is made up of 14 amino acids. The CDR3 nucleotides read TGCGCCAGCAGCTTGGAAGTTTATAATTCACCCCTCCACTTT. Protein sequence: CASSLEVYNSPLHF.

The chain couples TRBV7-2 to TRBJ1-6; unclear D gene. The CDR3 spans 16 residues. Deletions cut 1 base from V and 3 bases from J, with 10 bases between. The V gene's germline CDR1 is SGHTA and CDR2 FQGNSA. This chain's CDR3 is CASSLVAGVYNSPLHF. The CDR3, as DNA: TGTGCCAGCAGCTTAGTTGCAGGAGTCTATAATTCACCCCTCCACTTT.

The chain links TRBV4-1 to TRBJ1-2, with a weak D call TRBD1 (5 bases). This CDR3 spans 14 amino acids. CDR1 and CDR2 (germline): MGHRA, YSYEKL. With 0 bases removed from V and 4 bases from J, the gap between germline ends came to 9 bases. DNA of the CDR3: TGCGCCAGCAGCCAAGATATGGGGGGCTATGGCTACACCTTC. Residues: CASSQDMGGYGYTF.